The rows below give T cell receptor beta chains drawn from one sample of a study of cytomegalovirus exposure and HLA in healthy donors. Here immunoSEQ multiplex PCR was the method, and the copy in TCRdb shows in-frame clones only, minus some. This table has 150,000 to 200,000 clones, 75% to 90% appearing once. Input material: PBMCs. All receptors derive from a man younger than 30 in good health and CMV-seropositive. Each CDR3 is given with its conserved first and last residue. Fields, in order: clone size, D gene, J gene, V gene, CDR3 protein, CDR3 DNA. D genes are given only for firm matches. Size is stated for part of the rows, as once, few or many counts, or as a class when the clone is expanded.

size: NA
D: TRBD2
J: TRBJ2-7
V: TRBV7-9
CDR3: CASSLGAGGSYEQYF
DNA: TGTGCCAGCAGCTTAGGAGCGGGGGGCTCCTACGAGCAGTACTTC

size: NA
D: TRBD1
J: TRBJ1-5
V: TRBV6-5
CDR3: CASRSGTGADQPQHF
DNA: TGTGCCAGCAGATCCGGGACAGGGGCCGATCAGCCCCAGCATTTT

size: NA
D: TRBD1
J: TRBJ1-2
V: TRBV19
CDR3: CASSKTGGIYGYTF
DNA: TGTGCCAGTAGTAAGACAGGGGGTATCTATGGCTACACCTTC

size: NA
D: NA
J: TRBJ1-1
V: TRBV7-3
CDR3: CASSFGEDTEAFF
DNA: TGTGCCAGCAGCTTCGGGGAGGACACTGAAGCTTTCTTT

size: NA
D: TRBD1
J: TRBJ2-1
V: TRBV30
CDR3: CAWSVKGAYNEQFF
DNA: TGTGCCTGGAGTGTCAAGGGGGCATACAATGAGCAGTTCTTC

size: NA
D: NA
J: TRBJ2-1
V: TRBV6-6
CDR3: CASLSGNEQFF
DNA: TGTGCCAGCCTATCGGGGAATGAGCAGTTCTTC

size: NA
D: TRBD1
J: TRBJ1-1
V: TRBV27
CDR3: CASSRTGVTEAFF
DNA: TGTGCCAGCAGCCGGACAGGGGTAACTGAAGCTTTCTTT

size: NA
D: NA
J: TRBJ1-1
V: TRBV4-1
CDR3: CASSQGGANTEAFF
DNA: TGCGCCAGCAGCCAAGGTGGAGCGAACACTGAAGCTTTCTTT

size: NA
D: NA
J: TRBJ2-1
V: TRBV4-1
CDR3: CASSQPKVSRERNEQFF
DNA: TGCGCCAGCAGTCAACCGAAGGTCTCGAGGGAACGCAATGAGCAGTTCTTC

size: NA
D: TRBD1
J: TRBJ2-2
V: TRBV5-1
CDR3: CASSLARAGDRGWTGELFF
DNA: TGCGCCAGCAGCTTGGCAAGAGCCGGGGACAGGGGTTGGACCGGGGAGCTGTTTTTT

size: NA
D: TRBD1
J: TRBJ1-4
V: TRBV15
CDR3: CATSDRGQGNEKLFF
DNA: TGTGCCACCAGCGACAGGGGGCAGGGTAATGAAAAACTGTTTTTT

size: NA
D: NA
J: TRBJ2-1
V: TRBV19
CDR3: CASSIGAGPYNEQFF
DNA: TGTGCCAGTAGTATTGGGGCAGGTCCCTACAATGAGCAGTTCTTC

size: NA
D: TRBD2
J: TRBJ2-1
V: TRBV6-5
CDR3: CASQRGPPWGEQFF
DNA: TGTGCCAGCCAGCGGGGGCCCCCGTGGGGTGAGCAGTTCTTC

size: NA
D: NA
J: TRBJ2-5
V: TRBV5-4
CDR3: CASSSKTGRETQYF
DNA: TGTGCCAGCAGCTCGAAGACAGGCAGGGAGACCCAGTACTTC

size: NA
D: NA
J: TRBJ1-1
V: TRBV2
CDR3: CASSLHRDMNTEAFF
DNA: TGTGCCAGCAGTCTACACAGGGATATGAACACTGAAGCTTTCTTT

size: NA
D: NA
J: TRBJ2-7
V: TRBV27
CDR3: CASSIRGTYEQYF
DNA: TGTGCCAGCAGCATTCGGGGGACCTACGAGCAGTACTTC

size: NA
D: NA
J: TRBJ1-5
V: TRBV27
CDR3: CASSPWAGGANQPQHF
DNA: TGTGCCAGCAGTCCCTGGGCGGGGGGCGCGAATCAGCCCCAGCATTTT

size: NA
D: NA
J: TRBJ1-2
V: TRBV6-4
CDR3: CASRPLSYGYTF
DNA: TGTGCCAGCAGGCCCCTTAGCTATGGCTACACCTTC

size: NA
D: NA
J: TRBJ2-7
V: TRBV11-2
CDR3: CASSLGSFYEQYF
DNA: TGTGCCAGCAGCTTAGGAAGCTTCTACGAGCAGTACTTC

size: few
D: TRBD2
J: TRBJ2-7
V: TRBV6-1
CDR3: CASTDQSGSRNEQYF
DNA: TGTGCCAGCACGGACCAGAGCGGGAGTCGTAACGAGCAGTACTTC

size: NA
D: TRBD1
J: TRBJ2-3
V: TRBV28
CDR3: CASSLWQGATDTQYF
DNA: TGTGCCAGCAGTTTATGGCAGGGGGCAACAGATACGCAGTATTTT

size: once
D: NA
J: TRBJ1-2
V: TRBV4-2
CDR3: CASSQDLSADFLF
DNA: TGTGCCAGCAGCCAAGATCTTTCTGCCGACTTCCTCTTC

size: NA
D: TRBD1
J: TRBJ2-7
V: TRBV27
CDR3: CASSLRTGTGMHEQYF
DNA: TGTGCCAGCAGTTTACGAACCGGGACAGGGATGCACGAGCAGTACTTC

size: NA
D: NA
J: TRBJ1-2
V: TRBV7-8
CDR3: CASSLAYSGSGYTF
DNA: TGTGCCAGCAGCTTAGCCTACTCCGGGAGTGGCTACACCTTC

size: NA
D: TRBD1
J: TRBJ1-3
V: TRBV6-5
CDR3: CASRTGGVGNTIYF
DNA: TGTGCCAGCAGGACAGGGGGTGTTGGAAACACCATATATTTT

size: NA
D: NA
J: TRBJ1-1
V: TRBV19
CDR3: CASSISMNTEAFF
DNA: TGTGCCAGTAGTATTTCTATGAACACTGAAGCTTTCTTT